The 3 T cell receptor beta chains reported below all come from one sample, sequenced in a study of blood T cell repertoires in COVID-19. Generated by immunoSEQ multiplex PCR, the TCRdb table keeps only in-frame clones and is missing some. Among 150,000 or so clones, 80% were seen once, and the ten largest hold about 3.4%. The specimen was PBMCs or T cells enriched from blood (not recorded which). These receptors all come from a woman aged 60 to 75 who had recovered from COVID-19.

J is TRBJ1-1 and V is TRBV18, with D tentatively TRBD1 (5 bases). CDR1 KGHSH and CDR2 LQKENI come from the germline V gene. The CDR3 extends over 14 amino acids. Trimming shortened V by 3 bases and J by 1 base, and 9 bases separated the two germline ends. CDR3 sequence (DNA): TGTGCCAGCTCACCGGGACTCCAGAACACTGAAGCTTTCTTT. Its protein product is CASSPGLQNTEAFF.

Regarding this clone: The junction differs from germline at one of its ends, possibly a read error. The CDR3 loop is CASNSLGGPGDF. For the CDR3, the DNA is TGTGCCAGCAATTCTCTCGGCGGGCCCGGTGACTTC. The gene calls are TRBV7-6 and TRBJ2-5; D perhaps matches TRBD2 (5 bases). The germline gives CDR1 SGHVS, CDR2 FNYEAQ. There are 12 residues in the CDR3.

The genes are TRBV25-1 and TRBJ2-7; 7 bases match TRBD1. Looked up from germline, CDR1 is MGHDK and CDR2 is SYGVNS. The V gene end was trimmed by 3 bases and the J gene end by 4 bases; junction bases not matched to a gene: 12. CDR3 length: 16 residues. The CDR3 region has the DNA TGTGCCAGCAGTGACATCAACCGGGACAGCGGTTACGAGCAGTACTTC. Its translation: CASSDINRDSGYEQYF.